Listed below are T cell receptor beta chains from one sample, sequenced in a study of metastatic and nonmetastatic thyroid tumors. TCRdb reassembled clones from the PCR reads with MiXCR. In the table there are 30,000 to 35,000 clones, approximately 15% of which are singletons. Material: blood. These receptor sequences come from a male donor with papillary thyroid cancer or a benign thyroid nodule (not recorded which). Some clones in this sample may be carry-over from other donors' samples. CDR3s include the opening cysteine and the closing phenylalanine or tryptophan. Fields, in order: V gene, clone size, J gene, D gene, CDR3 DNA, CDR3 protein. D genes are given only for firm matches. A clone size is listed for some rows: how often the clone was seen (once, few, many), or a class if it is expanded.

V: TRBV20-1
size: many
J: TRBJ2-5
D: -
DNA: TGCAGTGCTATCTCGGACTACCCCTTGAGGGAGACCCAGTACTTC
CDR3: CSAISDYPLRETQYF

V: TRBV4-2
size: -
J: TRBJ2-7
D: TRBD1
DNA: TGTGCAAGCAGCCAAGGGCCTACGGGACAGGGAGCGAACTACGAGCAGTACTTC
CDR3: CASSQGPTGQGANYEQYF

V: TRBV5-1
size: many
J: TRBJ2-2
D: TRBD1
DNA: TGCGCCAGCAGACCGGGACAGGGAGGCCCGAACACCGGGGAGCTGTTTTTT
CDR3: CASRPGQGGPNTGELFF

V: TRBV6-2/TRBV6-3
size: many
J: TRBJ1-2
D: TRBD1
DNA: TGTGCCAGCACCTTAGGACGAGGGGGCTTTTCGAACTATGGCTACACCTTC
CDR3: CASTLGRGGFSNYGYTF

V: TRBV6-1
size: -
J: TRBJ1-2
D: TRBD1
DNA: TGTGCCAGCACAGCGGGACAGGGAGTACGTGGCTACACCTTC
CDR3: CASTAGQGVRGYTF

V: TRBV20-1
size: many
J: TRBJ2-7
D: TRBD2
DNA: TGCAGTGCTAGTAGTTCCGGGAGGGCCCCATACGAGCAGTACTTC
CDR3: CSASSSGRAPYEQYF

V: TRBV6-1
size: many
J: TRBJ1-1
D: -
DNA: TGTGCCAGCAGGAGGTCGGACACTGAAGCTTTCTTT
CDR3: CASRRSDTEAFF

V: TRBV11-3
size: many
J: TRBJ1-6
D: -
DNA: TGTGCCAGCAGCCCCTATGACGTGGTCTATAATTCACCCCTCCACTTT
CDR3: CASSPYDVVYNSPLHF

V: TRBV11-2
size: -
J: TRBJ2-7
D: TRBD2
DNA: TGTGCCAGCAGCTTAGGACTAGCGGAGTACTATCAGTACTTC
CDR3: CASSLGLAEYYQYF

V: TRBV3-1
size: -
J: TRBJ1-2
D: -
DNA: TGTGCCAGCAGCCAAGAGGGGGGGGCACGTGGCTACACCTTC
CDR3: CASSQEGGARGYTF

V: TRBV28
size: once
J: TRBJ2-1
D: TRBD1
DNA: TGTGCCAGCAGCTTATTCGACAGGGGTAACAATGACCAGTTCTTC
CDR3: CASSLFDRGNNDQFF

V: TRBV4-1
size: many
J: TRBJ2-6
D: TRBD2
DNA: TGCGCCAGCAGCCCCTACCCTGGGAGGGGTGGTGGGGCCAACGTCCTGACTTTC
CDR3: CASSPYPGRGGGANVLTF

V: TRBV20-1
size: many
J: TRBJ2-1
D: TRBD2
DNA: TGCAGTGCCTCCGGGACTAGCGGAGGCAATGAGCAGTTCTTC
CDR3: CSASGTSGGNEQFF

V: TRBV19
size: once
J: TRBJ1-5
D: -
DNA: TGTGCCAGTAGGGGCCGGTGGGCGGGAAGCAATCAGCCCCAGCATTTT
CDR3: CASRGRWAGSNQPQHF